The sequence of this T cell receptor (beta chain) was determined in a study of T cell responses to AZD1222 COVID-19 vaccine. Study conclusions and caveats: Repertoire sampling happened only post peak T cell response. Recipients of two AZD1222 doses showed rising Spike-specific TCR breadth and depth.

TCRdb's table, derived via immunoSEQ multiplex PCR, lists solely in-frame clones and lacks some. The table includes over 120,000 clones, about 90% detected once. Germline V gene lookup returns CDR1 SGHTA and CDR2 FQGNSA. CDR3 length: 14 amino acids. Trimming at V came to 3 bases and at J to 8 bases, leaving 3 bases not matched to a gene. Worth noting for this clone: The antigen is undetermined.

Sample: peripheral blood, taken on day 0 of AZD1222 vaccination. The chain recombines TRBV7-2 with TRBJ1-4; TRBD1 aligns across 10 bases. This sequence was found in an adult in good health. The DNA of the CDR3 is TGTGCCAGCAGCTTGGGGACAGGGGACGAAAAACTGTTTTTT. Protein: CASSLGTGDEKLFF.